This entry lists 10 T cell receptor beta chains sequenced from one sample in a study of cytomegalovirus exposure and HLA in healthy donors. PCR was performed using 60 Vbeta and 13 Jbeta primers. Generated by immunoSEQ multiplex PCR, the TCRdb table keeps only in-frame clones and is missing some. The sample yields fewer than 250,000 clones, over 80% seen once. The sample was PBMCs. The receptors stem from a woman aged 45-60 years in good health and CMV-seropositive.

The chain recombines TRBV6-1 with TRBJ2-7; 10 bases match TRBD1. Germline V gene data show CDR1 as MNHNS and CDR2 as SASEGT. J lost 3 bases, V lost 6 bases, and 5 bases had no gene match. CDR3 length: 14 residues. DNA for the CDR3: TGTGCCAGCAGGTTTGGACAGGGGGACTACGAGCAGTACTTC. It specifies CASRFGQGDYEQYF.

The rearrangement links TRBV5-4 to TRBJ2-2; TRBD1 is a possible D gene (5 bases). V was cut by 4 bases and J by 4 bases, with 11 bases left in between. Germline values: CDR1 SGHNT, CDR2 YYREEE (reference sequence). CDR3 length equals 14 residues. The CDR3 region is CASSPDTGTGELFF. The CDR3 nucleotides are TGTGCCAGCAGCCCCGACACAGGCACCGGGGAGCTGTTTTTT.

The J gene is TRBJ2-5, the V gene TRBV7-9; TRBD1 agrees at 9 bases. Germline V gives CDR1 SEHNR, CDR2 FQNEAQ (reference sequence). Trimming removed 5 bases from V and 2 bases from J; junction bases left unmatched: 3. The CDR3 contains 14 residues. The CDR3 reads CASSRQGVQETQYF. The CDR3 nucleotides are TGTGCCAGCAGCCGACAGGGGGTACAAGAGACCCAGTACTTC.

Written as DNA, the CDR3 is TGCAGCGTTGTTAAAGAAGGGGGTAGTGAAGCTTTCTTT. Encoded protein: CSVVKEGGSEAFF. This chain connects TRBV29-1 to TRBJ1-1, with D perhaps TRBD1 (6 bases). The germline gives CDR1 SQVTM, CDR2 ANQGSEA. The ends were cut back, 4 bases at V and 7 bases at J, with 16 bases in the middle. The CDR3 covers 13 residues.

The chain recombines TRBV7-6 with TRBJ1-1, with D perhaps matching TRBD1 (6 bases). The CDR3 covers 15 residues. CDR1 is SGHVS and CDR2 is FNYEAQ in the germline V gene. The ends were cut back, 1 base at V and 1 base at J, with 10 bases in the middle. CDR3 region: CASSLVRTANTEAFF. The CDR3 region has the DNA TGTGCCAGCAGCTTAGTTAGGACAGCGAACACTGAAGCTTTCTTT.

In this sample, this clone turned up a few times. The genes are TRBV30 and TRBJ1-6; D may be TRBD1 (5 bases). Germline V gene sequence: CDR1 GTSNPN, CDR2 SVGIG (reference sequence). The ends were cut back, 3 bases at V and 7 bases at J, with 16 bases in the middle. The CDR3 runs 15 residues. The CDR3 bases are TGTGCCTGGAGGGTTGGGGGGGGTGCAAATTCACCCCTCCACTTT. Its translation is CAWRVGGGANSPLHF.

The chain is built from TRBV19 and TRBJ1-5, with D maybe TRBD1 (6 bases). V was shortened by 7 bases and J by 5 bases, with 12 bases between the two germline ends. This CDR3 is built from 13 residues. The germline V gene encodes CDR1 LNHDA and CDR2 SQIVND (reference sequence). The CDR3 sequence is CASTGQGYQPQHF. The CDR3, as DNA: TGTGCCAGTACAGGGCAGGGGTATCAGCCCCAGCATTTT.

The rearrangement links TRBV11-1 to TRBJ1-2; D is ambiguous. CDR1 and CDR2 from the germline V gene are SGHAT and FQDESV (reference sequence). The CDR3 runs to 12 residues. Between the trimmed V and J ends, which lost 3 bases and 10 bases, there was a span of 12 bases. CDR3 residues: CASSLRDIDYTF. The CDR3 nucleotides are TGTGCCAGCAGCTTGAGAGACATAGACTACACCTTC.

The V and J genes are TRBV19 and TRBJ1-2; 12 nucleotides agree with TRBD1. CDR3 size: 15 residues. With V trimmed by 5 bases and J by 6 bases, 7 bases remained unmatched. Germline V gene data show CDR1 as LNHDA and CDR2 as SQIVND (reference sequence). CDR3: CASSHGTGGWDGYTF. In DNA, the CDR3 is TGTGCCAGTAGTCACGGGACAGGGGGCTGGGATGGCTACACCTTC.

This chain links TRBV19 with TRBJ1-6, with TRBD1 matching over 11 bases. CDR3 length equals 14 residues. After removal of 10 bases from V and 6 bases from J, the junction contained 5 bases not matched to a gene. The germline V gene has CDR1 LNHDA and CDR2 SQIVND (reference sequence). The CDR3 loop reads CATKDRGLNSPLHF. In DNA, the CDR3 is TGTGCCACTAAGGACAGGGGGCTTAATTCACCCCTCCACTTT.